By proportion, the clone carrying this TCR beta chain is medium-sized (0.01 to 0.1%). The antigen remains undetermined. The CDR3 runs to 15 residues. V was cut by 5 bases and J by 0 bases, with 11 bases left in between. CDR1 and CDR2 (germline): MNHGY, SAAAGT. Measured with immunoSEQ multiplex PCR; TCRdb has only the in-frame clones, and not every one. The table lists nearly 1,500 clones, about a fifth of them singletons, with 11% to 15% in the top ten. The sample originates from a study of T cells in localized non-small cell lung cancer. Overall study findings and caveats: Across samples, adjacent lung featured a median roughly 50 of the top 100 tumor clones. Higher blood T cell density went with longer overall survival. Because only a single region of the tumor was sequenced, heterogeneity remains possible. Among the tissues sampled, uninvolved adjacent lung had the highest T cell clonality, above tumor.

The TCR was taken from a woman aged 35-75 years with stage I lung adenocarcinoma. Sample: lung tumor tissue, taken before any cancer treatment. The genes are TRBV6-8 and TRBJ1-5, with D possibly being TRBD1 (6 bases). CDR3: CASSRGDHSNQPQHF. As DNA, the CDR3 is TGTGCCAGCAGTAGGGGGGATCATAGCAATCAGCCCCAGCATTTT.